Detailed here is one T cell receptor beta chain. This specimen belongs to a study of T cell changes during pregnancy in multiple sclerosis. The CDR3 runs to 16 residues. Germline CDR1 and CDR2: SGDLS and YYNGEE. V lost 0 bases, J lost 5 bases, and 17 bases lay in between. Profiling relied on immunoSEQ multiplex PCR, and the TCRdb table lists in-frame clones only, not all of them. Of 65,000 to 85,000 clones listed, about nine tenths are singletons. The chain joins TRBV9 to TRBJ2-5, with a tentative D call TRBD2 (6 bases). The sample here was CD4+ T cells from peripheral blood mononuclear cells, taken after pregnancy. The origin of this receptor is a female donor with multiple sclerosis, enrolled in a pregnancy study. In DNA, the CDR3 is TGTGCCAGCAGCGTAGGCGGGGCAGGGTTCGGGGAGACCCAGTACTTC. The encoded protein is CASSVGGAGFGETQYF.